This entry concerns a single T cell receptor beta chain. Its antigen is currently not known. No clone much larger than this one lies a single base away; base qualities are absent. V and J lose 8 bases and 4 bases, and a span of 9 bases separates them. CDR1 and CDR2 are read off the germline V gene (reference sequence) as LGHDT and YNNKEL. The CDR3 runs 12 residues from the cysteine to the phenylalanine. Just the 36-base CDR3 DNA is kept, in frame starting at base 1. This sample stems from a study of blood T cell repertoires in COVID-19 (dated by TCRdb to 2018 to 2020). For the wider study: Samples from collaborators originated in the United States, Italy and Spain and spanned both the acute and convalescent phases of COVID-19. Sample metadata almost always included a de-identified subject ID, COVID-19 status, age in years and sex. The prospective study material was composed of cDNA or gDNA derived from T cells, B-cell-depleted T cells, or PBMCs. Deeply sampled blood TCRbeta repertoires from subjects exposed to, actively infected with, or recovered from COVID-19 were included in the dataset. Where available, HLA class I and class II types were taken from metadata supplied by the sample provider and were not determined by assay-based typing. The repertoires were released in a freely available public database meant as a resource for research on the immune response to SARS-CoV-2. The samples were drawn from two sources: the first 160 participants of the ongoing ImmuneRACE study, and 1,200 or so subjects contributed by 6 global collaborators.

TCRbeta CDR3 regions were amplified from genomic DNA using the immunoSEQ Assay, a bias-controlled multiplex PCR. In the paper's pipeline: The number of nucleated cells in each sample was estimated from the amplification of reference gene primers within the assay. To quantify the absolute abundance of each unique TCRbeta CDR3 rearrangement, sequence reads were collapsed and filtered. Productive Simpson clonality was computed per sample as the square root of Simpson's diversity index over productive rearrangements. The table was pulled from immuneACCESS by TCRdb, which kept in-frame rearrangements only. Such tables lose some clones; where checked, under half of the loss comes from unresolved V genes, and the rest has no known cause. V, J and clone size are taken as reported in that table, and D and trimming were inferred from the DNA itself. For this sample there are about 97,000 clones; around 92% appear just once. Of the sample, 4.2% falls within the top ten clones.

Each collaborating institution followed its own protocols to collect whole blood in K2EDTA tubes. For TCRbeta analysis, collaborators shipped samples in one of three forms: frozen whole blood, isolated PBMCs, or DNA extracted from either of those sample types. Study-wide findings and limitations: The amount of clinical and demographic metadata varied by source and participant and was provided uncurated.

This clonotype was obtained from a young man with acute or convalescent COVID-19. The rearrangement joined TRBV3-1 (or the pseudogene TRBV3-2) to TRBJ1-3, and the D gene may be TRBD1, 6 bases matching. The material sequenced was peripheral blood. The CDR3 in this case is CASGQIGNTIYF. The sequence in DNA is TGTGCCAGCGGACAGATCGGAAACACCATATATTTT.